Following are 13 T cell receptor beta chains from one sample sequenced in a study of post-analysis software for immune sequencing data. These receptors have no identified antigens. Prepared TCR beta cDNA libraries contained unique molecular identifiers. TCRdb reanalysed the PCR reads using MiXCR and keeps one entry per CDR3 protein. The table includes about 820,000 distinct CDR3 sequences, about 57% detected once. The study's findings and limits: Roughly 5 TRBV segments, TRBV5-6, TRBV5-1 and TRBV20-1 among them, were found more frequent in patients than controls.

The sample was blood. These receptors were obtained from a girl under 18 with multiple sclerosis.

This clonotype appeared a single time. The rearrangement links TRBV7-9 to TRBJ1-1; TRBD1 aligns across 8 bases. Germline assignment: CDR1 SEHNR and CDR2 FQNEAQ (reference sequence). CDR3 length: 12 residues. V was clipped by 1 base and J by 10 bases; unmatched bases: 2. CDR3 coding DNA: TGTGCCAGCAGCTTAGACAGGGGGTCAGCTTTCTTT. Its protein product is CASSLDRGSAFF.

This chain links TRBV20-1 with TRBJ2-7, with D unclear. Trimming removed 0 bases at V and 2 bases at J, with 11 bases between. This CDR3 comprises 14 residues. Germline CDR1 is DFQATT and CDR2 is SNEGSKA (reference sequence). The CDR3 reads CSARDGPNPYEQYF. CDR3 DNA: TGCAGTGCTAGAGACGGACCCAACCCCTACGAGCAGTACTTC.

CDR3 sequence (DNA): TGTGCCAGCATCCTATATAGCACAGATACGCAGTATTTT. Translation: CASILYSTDTQYF. The chain couples TRBV12-3 or TRBV12-4 to TRBJ2-3, with D unresolved. The CDR3 is 13 residues long. The ends were cut back, 7 bases at V and 0 bases at J, with 8 bases in the middle.

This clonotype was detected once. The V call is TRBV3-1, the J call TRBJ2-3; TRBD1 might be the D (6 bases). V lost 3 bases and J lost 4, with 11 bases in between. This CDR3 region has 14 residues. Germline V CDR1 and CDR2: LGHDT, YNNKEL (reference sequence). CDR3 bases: TGTGCCAGCAGCCAGGACAGTGATGCAGATACGCAGTATTTT. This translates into CASSQDSDADTQYF.

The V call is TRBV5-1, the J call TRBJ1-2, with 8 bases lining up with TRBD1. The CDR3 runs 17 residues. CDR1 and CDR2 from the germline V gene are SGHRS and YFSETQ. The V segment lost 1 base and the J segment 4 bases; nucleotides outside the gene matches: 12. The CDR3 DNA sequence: TGCGCCAGCAGCTTGAGTGTAGGACAGGGTAGCGGCTATGGCTACACCTTC. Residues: CASSLSVGQGSGYGYTF.

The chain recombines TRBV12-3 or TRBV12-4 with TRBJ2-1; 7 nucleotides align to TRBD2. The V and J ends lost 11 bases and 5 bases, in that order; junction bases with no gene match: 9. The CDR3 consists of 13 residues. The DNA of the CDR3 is TGTGCCTCCCGCGGGAGTCGTCACAATGAGCAGTTCTTC. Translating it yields CASRGSRHNEQFF.

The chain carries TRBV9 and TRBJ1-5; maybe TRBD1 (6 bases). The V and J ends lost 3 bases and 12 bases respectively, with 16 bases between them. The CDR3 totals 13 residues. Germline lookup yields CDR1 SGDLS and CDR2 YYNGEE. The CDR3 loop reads CASSADLGGLQHF. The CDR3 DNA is TGTGCCAGCAGCGCCGATTTAGGGGGACTCCAGCATTTT. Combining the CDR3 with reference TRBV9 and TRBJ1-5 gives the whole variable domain DSGVTQTPKHLITATGQRVTLRCSPRSGDLSVYWYQQSLDQGLQFLIQYYNGEERAKGNILERFSAQQFPDLHSELNLSSLELGDSALYFCASSADLGGLQHFGDGTRLSIL.

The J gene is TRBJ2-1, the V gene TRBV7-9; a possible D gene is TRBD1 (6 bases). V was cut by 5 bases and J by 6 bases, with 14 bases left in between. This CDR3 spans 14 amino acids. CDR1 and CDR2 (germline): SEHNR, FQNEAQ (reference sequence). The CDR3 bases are TGTGCCAGCAGCGCCCGGGACACCTTCAATGAGCAGTTCTTC. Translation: CASSARDTFNEQFF.

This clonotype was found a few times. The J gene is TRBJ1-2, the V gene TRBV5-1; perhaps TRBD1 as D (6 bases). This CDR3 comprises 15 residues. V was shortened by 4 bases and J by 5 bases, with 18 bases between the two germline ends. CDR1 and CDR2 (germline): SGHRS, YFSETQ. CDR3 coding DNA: TGCGCCAGCAGCCCAGGGGAGGCCACTGCGTATGGCTACACCTTC. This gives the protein CASSPGEATAYGYTF.

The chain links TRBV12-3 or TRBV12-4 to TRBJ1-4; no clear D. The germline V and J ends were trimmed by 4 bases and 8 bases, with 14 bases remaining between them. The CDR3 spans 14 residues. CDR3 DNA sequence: TGTGCCAGCAGTTCACAGATTTCGGGGGAAAAACTGTTTTTT. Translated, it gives CASSSQISGEKLFF.

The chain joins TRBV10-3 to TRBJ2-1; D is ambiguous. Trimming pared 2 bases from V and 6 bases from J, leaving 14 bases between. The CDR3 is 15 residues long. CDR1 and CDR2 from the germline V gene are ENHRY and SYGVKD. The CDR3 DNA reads TGTGCCATCAGTGAGAGTAAAGGCCGGACCAATGAGCAGTTCTTC. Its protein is CAISESKGRTNEQFF.

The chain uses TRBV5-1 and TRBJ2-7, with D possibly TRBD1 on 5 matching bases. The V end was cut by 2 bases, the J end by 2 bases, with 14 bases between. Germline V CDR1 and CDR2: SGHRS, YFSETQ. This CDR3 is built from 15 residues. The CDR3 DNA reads TGCGCCAGCAGCTTTACAACGACAGCTACCTACGAGCAGTACTTC. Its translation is CASSFTTTATYEQYF.

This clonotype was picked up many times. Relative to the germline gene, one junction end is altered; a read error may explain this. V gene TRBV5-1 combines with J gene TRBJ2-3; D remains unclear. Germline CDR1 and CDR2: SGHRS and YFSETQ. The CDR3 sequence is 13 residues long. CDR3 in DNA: TGTGCCAGCAGCCTGCCTGGCACAGATACGCAGTATTTT. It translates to CASSLPGTDTQYF.